The rows below give T cell receptor beta chains drawn from one sample of a study of identical twins. TCRdb used MiXCR to reprocess the 5' RACE reads, holding one entry per CDR3 protein. This sample carries a few hundred thousand distinct CDR3 sequences, more than 9% of them seen once, and the ten largest clones take 7.2%. The same data also contributed to another study, on yellow fever vaccine responses in identical twins.

The sample was CD8+ T cells sorted from blood. The receptor set was obtained from a woman aged 18 to 35 in good health. Each CDR3 is given with its conserved first and last residue. Clone sizes are given selectively: once, few, many, or a class where the clone is expanded.

size	V	J	length	CDR3
-	TRBV11-2	TRBJ2-3	15	CASSLETSGIDTQYF
-	TRBV7-2	TRBJ2-7	16	CASSLGVVRGGHEQYF
many	TRBV12-3/TRBV12-4	TRBJ2-7	16	CASSLSPTSASYEQYF
few	TRBV9	TRBJ2-1	13	CASREEGDNEQFF
-	TRBV7-8	TRBJ2-4	16	CASKGGDRSLKNIQYF
-	TRBV20-1	TRBJ2-4	15	CSARGREQSKNIQYF
few	TRBV2	TRBJ2-3	16	CASSPRGTTDTDTQYF
many	TRBV4-1	TRBJ1-2	13	CASFDRSEYGYTF
many	TRBV15	TRBJ2-1	16	CATSSTTSGDYNEQFF
-	TRBV15	TRBJ2-1	16	CATSRGASYSYNEQFF
few	TRBV9	TRBJ2-3	13	CASSPKLTDTQYF
few	TRBV2	TRBJ2-4	14	CASGVDLAKNIQYF
-	TRBV20-1	TRBJ2-5	13	CSARDLSGETQYF
few	TRBV25-1	TRBJ2-1	12	CASRQGNNEQFF
few	TRBV4-1	TRBJ2-7	15	CASSQDRGYSYEQYF
many	TRBV6-5	TRBJ2-5	15	CASSYGGFSEETQYF